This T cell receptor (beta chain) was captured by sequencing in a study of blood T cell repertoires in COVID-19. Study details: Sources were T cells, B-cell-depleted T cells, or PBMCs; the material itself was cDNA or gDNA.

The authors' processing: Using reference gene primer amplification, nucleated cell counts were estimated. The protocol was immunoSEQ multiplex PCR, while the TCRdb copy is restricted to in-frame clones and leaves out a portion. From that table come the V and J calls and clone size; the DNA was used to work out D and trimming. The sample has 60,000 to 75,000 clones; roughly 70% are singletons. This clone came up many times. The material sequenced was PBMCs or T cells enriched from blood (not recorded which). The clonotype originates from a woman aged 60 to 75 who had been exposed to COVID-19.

DNA for the CDR3: TGTGCCAGCAGTCGTGGACTGGCCGGGGAGCTGTTTTTT. Protein: CASSRGLAGELFF. The rearrangement uses TRBV28 and TRBJ2-2; D may be TRBD2 (5 bases). Looked up from germline, CDR1 is MDHEN and CDR2 is SYDVKM. Trimming took off 5 bases at V and 6 bases at J, with 10 bases between the two ends. The CDR3 extends over 13 amino acids.